A few counts support the clone carrying this TCR beta chain. Its antigen is still unknown. Other nucleotide sequences from this sample produce the same CDR3. Every contributor of samples was a Caucasian grown-up residing in Nashville, Tennessee. Investigators divided CD4+ cells into CD45RA+ naive and CD45RA-negative memory subsets. The sample belongs to a study of shared clonotypes between healthy human individuals. Notes on the study in general: The represented genetic and exposure-history diversity was limited by the small number of donors.

Assay used: immunoSEQ multiplex PCR; TCRdb lists only in-frame clones, some missing. Seen here are over 850,000 clones, around 82% observed once, and the top ten hold more than 0.5%. This CDR3 is built from 14 residues. V lost 4 bases to trimming and J lost 0 bases, with 10 bases between them. In germline, CDR1 is SQVTM, CDR2 ANQGSEA. The gene calls are TRBV29-1 and TRBJ2-1; D gene unclear. Sample: memory CD4+ T cells from PBMCs. Subset: CD45RA-negative fraction. This clonotype was sampled from a man in his late teens or twenties in good health. Some clones in this sample may be carry-over from other donors' samples. CDR3 DNA: TGCAGCGTTGTCGGCGGTAGCTCCTACAATGAGCAGTTCTTC. Protein: CSVVGGSSYNEQFF.